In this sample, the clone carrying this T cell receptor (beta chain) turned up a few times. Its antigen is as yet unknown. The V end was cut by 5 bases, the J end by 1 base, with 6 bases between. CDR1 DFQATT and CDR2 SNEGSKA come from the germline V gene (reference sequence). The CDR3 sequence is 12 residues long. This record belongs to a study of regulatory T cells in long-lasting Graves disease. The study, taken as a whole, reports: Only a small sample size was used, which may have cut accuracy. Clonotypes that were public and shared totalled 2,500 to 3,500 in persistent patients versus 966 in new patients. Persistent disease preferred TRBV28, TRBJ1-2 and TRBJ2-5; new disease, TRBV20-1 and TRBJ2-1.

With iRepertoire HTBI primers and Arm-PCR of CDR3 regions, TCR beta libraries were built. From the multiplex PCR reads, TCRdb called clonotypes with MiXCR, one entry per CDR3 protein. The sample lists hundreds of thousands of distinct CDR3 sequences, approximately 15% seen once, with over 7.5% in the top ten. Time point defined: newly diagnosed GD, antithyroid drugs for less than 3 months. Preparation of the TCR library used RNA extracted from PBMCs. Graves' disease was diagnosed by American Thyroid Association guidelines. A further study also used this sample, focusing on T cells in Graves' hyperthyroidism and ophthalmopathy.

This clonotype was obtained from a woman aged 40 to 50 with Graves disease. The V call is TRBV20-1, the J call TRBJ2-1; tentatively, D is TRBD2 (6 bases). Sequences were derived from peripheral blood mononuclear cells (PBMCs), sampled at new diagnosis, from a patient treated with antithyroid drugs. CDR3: CSAAGSYNEQFF. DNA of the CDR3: TGCAGTGCTGCGGGATCCTACAATGAGCAGTTCTTC.